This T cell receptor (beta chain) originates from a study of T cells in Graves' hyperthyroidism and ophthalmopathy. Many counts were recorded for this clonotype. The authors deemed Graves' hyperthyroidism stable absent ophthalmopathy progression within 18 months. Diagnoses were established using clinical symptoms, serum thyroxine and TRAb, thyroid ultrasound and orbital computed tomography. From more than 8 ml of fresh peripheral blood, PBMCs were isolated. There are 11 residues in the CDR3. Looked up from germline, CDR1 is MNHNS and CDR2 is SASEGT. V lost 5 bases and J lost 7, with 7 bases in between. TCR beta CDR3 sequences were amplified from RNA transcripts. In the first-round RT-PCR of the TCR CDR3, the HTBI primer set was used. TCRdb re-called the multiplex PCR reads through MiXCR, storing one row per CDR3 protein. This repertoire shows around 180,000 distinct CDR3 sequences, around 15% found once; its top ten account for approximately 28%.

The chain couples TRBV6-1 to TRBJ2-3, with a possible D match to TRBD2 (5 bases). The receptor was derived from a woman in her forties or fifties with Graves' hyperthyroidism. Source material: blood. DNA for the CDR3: TGTGCCAGCAGTTGGAGGTATACGCAGTATTTT. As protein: CASSWRYTQYF.